One and the same sample provided the 16 T cell receptor beta chains below, sequenced in a study of T-cell memory formation after mild COVID-19. TCRdb recomputed calls from the 5' RACE reads with MiXCR, one row per CDR3 protein. The data hold some 450,000 distinct CDR3 sequences, with about a sixth observed a single time. The sequencing sample was made of PBMCs or a T cell subset sorted from them (not recorded which). The receptors stem from a man aged 18 to 35 who had mild COVID-19 (a few samples of this study predate the infection). Cell type and time point are not known.

In its sample, this clonotype was seen a few times. The gene calls are TRBV7-2 and TRBJ2-3, with 14 bases lining up with TRBD2. CDR3 length equals 19 residues. The germline V gene has CDR1 SGHTA and CDR2 FQGNSA. The ends lost 5 bases at V and 1 base at J; junction bases unmatched: 11. The CDR3: CASSPRRTSGGLGTDTQYF. The CDR3 nucleotides are TGTGCCAGCAGCCCGAGACGGACTAGCGGGGGGCTAGGCACAGATACGCAGTATTTT.

This sequence joins TRBV7-2 and TRBJ2-7; D uncertain. Germline V gene lookup returns CDR1 SGHTA and CDR2 FQGNSA. This CDR3 has 13 amino acids. V lost 5 bases, J lost 6 bases, and 14 bases lay in between. CDR3 amino acids: CASSPSMWSEQYV. The CDR3 DNA sequence: TGTGCCAGCAGCCCGAGCATGTGGTCCGAGCAGTACGTC.

The gene calls are TRBV24-1 and TRBJ2-1; the match to TRBD2 covers 7 bases. Germline CDR1 reads KGHDR; CDR2 reads SFDVKD. The V segment lost 5 bases and the J segment 0 bases; nucleotides outside the gene matches: 9. The CDR3 sequence is 17 residues long. In nucleotides, the CDR3 is TGTGCCACCAGTGGCGCGGGGGTCGACAGCTCCTACAATGAGCAGTTCTTC. This sequence encodes CATSGAGVDSSYNEQFF.

The chain joins TRBV7-3 to TRBJ2-3; D perhaps matches TRBD2 (7 bases). This CDR3 comprises 18 residues. CDR1 SGHTA and CDR2 FQGTGA come from the germline V gene. Deletions cut 2 bases from V and 4 bases from J, with 22 bases between. The CDR3 coding sequence is TGTGCCAGCAGCTTATTGGCCCTGGGGGCGGGGGCCCCAGATACGCAGTATTTT. This sequence encodes CASSLLALGAGAPDTQYF.

This rearrangement joins TRBV6-5 to TRBJ1-3, with TRBD1 matching 12 bases. CDR3 length: 20 residues. The junction had 16 bases not matched to a gene; V was cut back by 5 bases and J by 2 bases. Germline V gives CDR1 MNHEY, CDR2 SVGAGI. The DNA of the CDR3 is TGTGCCAGCAGTCGTACCGCCCAGGGACAGGGGGCGAGGGCTGGAAACACCATATATTTT. As protein: CASSRTAQGQGARAGNTIYF.

The rearrangement joins TRBV4-3 to TRBJ1-5; unclear D gene. Germline V gives CDR1 LGHNA, CDR2 YSLEER. Trimming left V 4 bases short and J 5 bases short, with 9 bases between. This CDR3 comprises 13 residues. The CDR3, as DNA: TGCGCCAGCAGCCCGTGGGCATATCAGCCCCAGCATTTT. This encodes CASSPWAYQPQHF.

This clonotype was seen many times. The chain employs TRBV7-2 and TRBJ2-7; D ambiguous. The germline CDR1 and CDR2 sequences are SGHTA and FQGNSA. The V and J ends lost 0 bases and 2 bases respectively, with 17 bases between them. CDR3 length: 17 amino acids. DNA of the CDR3: TGTGCCAGCAGCTTAGCGCTAAACCCCCGGACCACCTACGAGCAGTACTTC. Translated, it gives CASSLALNPRTTYEQYF.

This CDR3 is CSASWGQETQYF. The CDR3 nucleotides are TGCAGTGCTAGCTGGGGTCAAGAGACCCAGTACTTC. The chain carries TRBV20-1 and TRBJ2-5, with no clear D. The germline V gene encodes CDR1 DFQATT and CDR2 SNEGSKA (reference sequence). V lost 3 bases and J 2 bases, leaving 7 bases between the germline ends. The CDR3 covers 12 residues.

Ten or more counts support this clonotype. The V and J genes are TRBV7-2 and TRBJ1-1; D is undetermined. This CDR3 comprises 12 residues. Germline values: CDR1 SGHTA, CDR2 FQGNSA. Trimming shortened V by 5 bases and J by 5 bases, and 9 bases separated the two germline ends. For the CDR3, the DNA is TGTGCCAGCAGCCCGGCGATGACTGAAGCTTTCTTT. This sequence encodes CASSPAMTEAFF.

DNA of the CDR3: TGTGCCAGCAGCTTAGTGGTCCGGGACTCTGGGGCCAACGTCCTGACTTTC. This gives the protein CASSLVVRDSGANVLTF. The gene calls are TRBV7-9 and TRBJ2-6, with D possibly matching TRBD2 (5 bases). The V end was cut by 1 base, the J end by 0 bases, with 10 bases between. The CDR3 length is 17 residues. Germline assignment: CDR1 SEHNR and CDR2 FQNEAQ (reference sequence).

This chain joins TRBV24-1 and TRBJ1-1; D gene ambiguous. Per the germline V gene, CDR1 is KGHDR and CDR2 is SFDVKD. This CDR3 comprises 14 residues. V lost 5 bases and J lost 4, with 13 bases in between. CDR3 loop: CATSGWERPTEAFF. The CDR3 DNA follows: TGTGCCACCAGTGGGTGGGAGAGACCCACTGAAGCTTTCTTT.

In its sample, this clonotype was seen a few times. The J gene is TRBJ2-7, the V gene TRBV7-2, with no clear D. Germline V lookup: CDR1 SGHTA, CDR2 FQGNSA. The V and J ends lost 1 base and 3 bases respectively, with 10 bases between them. The CDR3 is 14 residues long. CDR3 sequence (DNA): TGTGCCAGCAGCTTAGATATCCGACTCTACGAGCAGTACGTC. It yields the protein CASSLDIRLYEQYV.

The chain is built from TRBV7-9 and TRBJ2-1; D gene unclear. Germline CDR1 is SEHNR and CDR2 is FQNEAQ (reference sequence). Trimming cost V 10 bases and J 0 bases, with 13 bases left between them. This CDR3 region has 14 residues. CDR3 sequence reads: CATIALSSYNEQFF. DNA of the CDR3: TGTGCCACCATAGCTCTGAGCTCCTACAATGAGCAGTTCTTC.

Details on this clonotype: A clone one base away is much larger, so this may be a read error. V is TRBV7-8 and J is TRBJ2-2; D not certain. This CDR3 spans 13 amino acids. The V gene's germline CDR1 is SGHVS and CDR2 FQNEAQ. Written as DNA, the CDR3 is TGTGCCAGCAGCTCCAGCAACACCTGGGAGCTGTTTTTT. It specifies CASSSSNTWELFF.

This chain joins TRBV5-1 and TRBJ2-5; TRBD1 matches 9 bases. The CDR3 runs to 15 residues. Germline V lookup: CDR1 SGHRS, CDR2 YFSETQ. Germline trimming cut 4 bases from V and 5 bases from J; bases unmatched to any gene: 9. For the CDR3, the DNA is TGCGCCAGCAGCCACCACAACAGGGGGCTTGAGACCCAGTACTTC. This translates into CASSHHNRGLETQYF.

This clonotype was observed a few times. The chain employs TRBV6-5 and TRBJ2-7, with 8 nucleotides matching TRBD1. This CDR3 has 14 amino acids. Looked up from germline, CDR1 is MNHEY and CDR2 is SVGAGI. V was clipped by 2 bases and J by 1 base; unmatched bases: 1. The CDR3 DNA follows: TGTGCCAGCAGTTACGACAGGGGATCCTACGAGCAGTACTTC. As protein: CASSYDRGSYEQYF.